This T cell receptor beta chain was obtained from a study of blood T cell repertoires in COVID-19. The germline gives CDR1 SGHDT, CDR2 YYEEEE. With 0 bases clipped from V and 7 bases from J, the junction kept 6 bases outside the gene matches. The CDR3 contains 15 residues. Original methodology: For nucleated cells, counts were estimated from reference gene primer amplification. The repertoire was sequenced with immunoSEQ multiplex PCR; TCRdb's copy has only in-frame clones and lacks some. That table gives V, J and clone size, and the DNA gave D and trimming. This sample has about 140,000 clones, with 77% found just once.

The chain recombines TRBV5-6 with TRBJ2-2, with TRBD1 matching over 7 bases. The sequenced sample consisted of peripheral blood. The clonotype originates from a woman between 50 and 59 years old with active or convalescent COVID-19. CDR3 nucleotide sequence: TGTGCCAGCAGCTTGGGAAGGGGGCCTGTCGGGGAGCTGTTTTTT. Its protein is CASSLGRGPVGELFF.